This TCR beta chain was sequenced in a study of blood T cell repertoires in COVID-19. Looking at the study overall: The cDNA or gDNA used as material had been derived from T cells, B-cell-depleted T cells, or PBMCs.

The cohort comprised adults aged 18 to 89 years residing in 24 US areas. Participants' reported clinical history set cohort assignment. Germline V gene data show CDR1 as SGHDT and CDR2 as YYEEEE. V was shortened by 0 bases and J by 4 bases, with 13 bases between the two germline ends. The CDR3 has 15 amino acids. In the original analysis: Amplification with reference gene primers provided the estimates of nucleated cell counts. Here immunoSEQ multiplex PCR was the method, and the copy in TCRdb shows in-frame clones only, minus some. V and J calls and clone size are those listed in that table; D and trimming were worked out from the DNA. This repertoire shows approximately 220,000 clones, approximately 92% found once; its top ten account for approximately 3.5%.

The chain is built from TRBV5-6 and TRBJ1-1; weak D call: TRBD1 (5 bases). The sequencing sample was made of PBMCs or T cells enriched from blood (not recorded which). The receptor was isolated from a woman between 18 and 30 years old in a cohort exposed to, infected with or recovered from COVID-19 (not recorded which). CDR3 nucleotides: TGTGCCAGCAGCTTGGGGGACTCCCCCTCCACTGAAGCTTTCTTT. Amino acids: CASSLGDSPSTEAFF.